The sample holds one count of the clone carrying this T cell receptor beta chain. With random hexamers, about 0.5 to 1 ug RNA was reverse transcribed. Via MiXCR, TCRdb re-called the immunoSEQ multiplex PCR reads, giving one row per CDR3 protein. The sample carries under 200,000 distinct CDR3 sequences, around 96% recorded once. The CDR3 extends over 12 amino acids. V was shortened by 4 bases and J by 10 bases, with 9 bases between the two germline ends. CDR1 SGDLS and CDR2 YYNGEE come from the germline V gene. These data originate in a study of CD8 T cells in Susac syndrome. J is TRBJ1-6 and V is TRBV9; D unclear. The sample consisted of CD4+ T cells from PBMCs. The source of this sequence is a human donor with Susac syndrome. In DNA form, the CDR3 reads TGTGCCAGCAGCCAAGACCAGTCACCCCTCCACTTT. This translates into CASSQDQSPLHF.